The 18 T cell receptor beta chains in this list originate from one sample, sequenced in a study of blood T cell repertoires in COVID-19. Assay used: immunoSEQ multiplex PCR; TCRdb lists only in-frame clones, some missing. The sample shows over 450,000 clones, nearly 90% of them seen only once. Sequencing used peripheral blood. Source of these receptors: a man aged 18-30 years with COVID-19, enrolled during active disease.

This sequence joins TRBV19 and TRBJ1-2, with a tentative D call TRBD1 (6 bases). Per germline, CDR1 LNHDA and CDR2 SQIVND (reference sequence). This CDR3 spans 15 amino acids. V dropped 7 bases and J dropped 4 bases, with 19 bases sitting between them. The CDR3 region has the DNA TGTGCCAGTACCGACAGGAGCTTATTTATCTATGGCTACACCTTC. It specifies CASTDRSLFIYGYTF. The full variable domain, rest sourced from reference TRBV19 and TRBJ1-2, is DGGITQSPKYLFRKEGQNVTLSCEQNLNHDAMYWYRQDPGQGLRLIYYSQIVNDFQKGDIAEGYSVSREKKESFPLTVTSAQKNPTAFYLCASTDRSLFIYGYTFGSGTRLTVV.

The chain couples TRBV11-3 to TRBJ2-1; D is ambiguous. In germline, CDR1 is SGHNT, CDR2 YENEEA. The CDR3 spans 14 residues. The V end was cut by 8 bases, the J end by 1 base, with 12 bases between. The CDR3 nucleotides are TGTGCCAGCGCCGGAGTGGTTTCCTACAATGAGCAGTTCTTC. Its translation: CASAGVVSYNEQFF.

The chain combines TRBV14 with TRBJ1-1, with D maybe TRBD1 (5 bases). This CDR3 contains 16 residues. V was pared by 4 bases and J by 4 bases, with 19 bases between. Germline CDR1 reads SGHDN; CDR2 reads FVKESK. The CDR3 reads CASSLLPGIGATEAFF. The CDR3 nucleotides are TGTGCCAGCAGCCTGCTCCCAGGGATCGGAGCCACTGAAGCTTTCTTT.

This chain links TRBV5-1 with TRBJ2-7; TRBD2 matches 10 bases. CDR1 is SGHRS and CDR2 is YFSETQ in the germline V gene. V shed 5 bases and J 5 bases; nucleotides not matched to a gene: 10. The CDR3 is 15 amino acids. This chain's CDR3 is CASSEREGRWNEQYF. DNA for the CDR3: TGCGCCAGCAGTGAGCGGGAGGGCCGATGGAACGAGCAGTACTTC.

The CDR3 bases are TGTGCCAGCAGTGACGCAGGGGAGACCCAGTACTTC. Its translation is CASSDAGETQYF. V is TRBV2 and J is TRBJ2-5; the D gene is possibly TRBD1 (5 bases). V was shortened by 3 bases and J by 5 bases, with 7 bases between the two germline ends. Germline V gene lookup returns CDR1 SNHLY and CDR2 FYNNEI. CDR3 length equals 12 residues.

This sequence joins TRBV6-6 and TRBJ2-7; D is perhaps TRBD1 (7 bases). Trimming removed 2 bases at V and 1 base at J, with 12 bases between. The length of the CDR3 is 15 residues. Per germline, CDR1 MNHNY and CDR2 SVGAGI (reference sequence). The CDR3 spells CASSYGGTVSYEQYF. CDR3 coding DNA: TGTGCCAGCAGTTACGGGGGGACAGTTTCCTACGAGCAGTACTTC.

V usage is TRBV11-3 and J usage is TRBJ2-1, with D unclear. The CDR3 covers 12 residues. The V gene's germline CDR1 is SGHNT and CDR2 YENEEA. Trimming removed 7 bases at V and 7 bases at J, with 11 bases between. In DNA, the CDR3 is TGTGCCAGCACACGACTGGATAATGAGCAGTTCTTC. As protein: CASTRLDNEQFF.

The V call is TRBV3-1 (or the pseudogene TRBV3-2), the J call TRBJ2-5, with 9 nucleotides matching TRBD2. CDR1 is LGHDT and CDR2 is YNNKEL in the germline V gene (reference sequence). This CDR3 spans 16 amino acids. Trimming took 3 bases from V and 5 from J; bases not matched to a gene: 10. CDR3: CASSQGPSGDLETQYF. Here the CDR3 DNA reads TGTGCCAGCAGCCAGGGACCTAGCGGGGATCTGGAGACCCAGTACTTC.

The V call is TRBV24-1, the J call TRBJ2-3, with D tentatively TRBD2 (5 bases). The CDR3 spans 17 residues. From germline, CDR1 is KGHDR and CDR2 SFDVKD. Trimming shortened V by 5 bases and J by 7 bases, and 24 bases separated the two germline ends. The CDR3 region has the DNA TGTGCCACCAGTGGCGGATCAAGGGAGTCCCGCACGAATACGCAGTATTTT. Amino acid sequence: CATSGGSRESRTNTQYF.

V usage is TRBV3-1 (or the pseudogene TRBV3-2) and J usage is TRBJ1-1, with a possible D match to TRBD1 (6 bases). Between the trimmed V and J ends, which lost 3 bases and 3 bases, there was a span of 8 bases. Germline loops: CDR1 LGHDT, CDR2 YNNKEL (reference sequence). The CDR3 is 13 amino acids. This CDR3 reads CASSQGADTEAFF. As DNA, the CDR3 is TGTGCCAGCAGCCAGGGGGCTGACACTGAAGCTTTCTTT.

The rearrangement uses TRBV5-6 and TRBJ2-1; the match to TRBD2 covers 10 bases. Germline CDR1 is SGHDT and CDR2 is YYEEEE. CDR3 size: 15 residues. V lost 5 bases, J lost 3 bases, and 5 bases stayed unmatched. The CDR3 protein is CASREGLANYNEQFF. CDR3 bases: TGTGCCAGCAGGGAGGGACTAGCGAACTACAATGAGCAGTTCTTC. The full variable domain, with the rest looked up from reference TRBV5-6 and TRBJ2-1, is DAGVTQSPTHLIKTRGQQVTLRCSPKSGHDTVSWYQQALGQGPQFIFQYYEEEERQRGNFPDRFSGHQFPNYSSELNVNALLLGDSALYLCASREGLANYNEQFFGPGTRLTVL.

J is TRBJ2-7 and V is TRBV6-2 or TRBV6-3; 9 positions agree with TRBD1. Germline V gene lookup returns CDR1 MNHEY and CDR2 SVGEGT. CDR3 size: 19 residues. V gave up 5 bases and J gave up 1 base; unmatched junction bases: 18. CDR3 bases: TGTGCCAGCAGTCCATCAGTCTATTACAGGGGGCTCCGGTCCTACGAGCAGTACTTC. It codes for CASSPSVYYRGLRSYEQYF.

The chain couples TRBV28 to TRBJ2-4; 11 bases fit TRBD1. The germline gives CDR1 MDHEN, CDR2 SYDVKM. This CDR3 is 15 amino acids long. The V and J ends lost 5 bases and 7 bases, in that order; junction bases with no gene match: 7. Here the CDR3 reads CASSLLGQGVNIQYF. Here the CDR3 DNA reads TGTGCCAGCAGTCTACTGGGACAGGGGGTCAACATTCAGTACTTC.

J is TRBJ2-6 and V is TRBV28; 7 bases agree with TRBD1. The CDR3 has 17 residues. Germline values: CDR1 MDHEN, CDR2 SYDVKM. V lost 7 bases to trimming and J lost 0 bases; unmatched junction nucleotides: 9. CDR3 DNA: TGTGCCAGCACTTCCGGGACAGTCCCCTCTGGGGCCAACGTCCTGACTTTC. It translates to CASTSGTVPSGANVLTF.

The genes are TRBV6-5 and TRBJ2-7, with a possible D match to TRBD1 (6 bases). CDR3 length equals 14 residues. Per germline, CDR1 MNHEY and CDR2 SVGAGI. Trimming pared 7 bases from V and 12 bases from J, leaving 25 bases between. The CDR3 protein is CASTRTARNSIWYF. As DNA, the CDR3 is TGTGCCAGCACCAGGACAGCCCGTAACTCGATCTGGTACTTC.

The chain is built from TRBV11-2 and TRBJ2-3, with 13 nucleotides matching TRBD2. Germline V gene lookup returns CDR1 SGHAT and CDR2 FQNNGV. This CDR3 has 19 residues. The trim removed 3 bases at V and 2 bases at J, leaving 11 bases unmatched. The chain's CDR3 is CASSFALKGLAGVTDTQYF. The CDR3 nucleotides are TGTGCCAGCAGCTTCGCCCTAAAAGGACTAGCGGGAGTCACAGATACGCAGTATTTT.

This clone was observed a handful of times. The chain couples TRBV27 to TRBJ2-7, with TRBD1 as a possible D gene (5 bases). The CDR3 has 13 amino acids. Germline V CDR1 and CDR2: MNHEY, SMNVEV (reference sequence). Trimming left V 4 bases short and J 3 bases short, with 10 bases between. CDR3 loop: CASSYRQNYEQYF. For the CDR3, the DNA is TGTGCCAGCAGTTATCGACAGAACTACGAGCAGTACTTC.

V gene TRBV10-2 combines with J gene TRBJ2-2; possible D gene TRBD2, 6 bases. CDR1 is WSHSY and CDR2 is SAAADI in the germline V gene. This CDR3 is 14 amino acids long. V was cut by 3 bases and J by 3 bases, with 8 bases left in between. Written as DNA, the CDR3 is TGCGCCAGCAGTGAAAGGAGGGACACCGGGGAGCTGTTTTTT. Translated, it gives CASSERRDTGELFF.